Listed here are 27 T cell receptor beta chains from one sample, sequenced in a study of T cells in Graves' hyperthyroidism and ophthalmopathy. The investigators amplified TCR beta CDR3 regions from RNA transcripts. With the HTBI primer set, the TCR CDR3 went through a first round of RT-PCR. TCRdb fed the multiplex PCR reads into MiXCR, producing one record per CDR3 protein. The profile covers 470,000 or so distinct CDR3 sequences, with more than 20% appearing a single time and more than 25% taken by the ten largest. Sample: blood. These receptors were collected from a man younger than 35 with Graves' hyperthyroidism.

This clonotype has a count of ten or more. This chain connects TRBV27 to TRBJ2-5, with D perhaps TRBD1 (5 bases). V lost 0 bases and J 6 bases, leaving 11 bases between the germline ends. The CDR3 totals 14 residues. The germline gives CDR1 MNHEY, CDR2 SMNVEV (reference sequence). The CDR3 is CASSLSQGWKTQYF. CDR3 sequence (DNA): TGTGCCAGCAGTTTATCGCAGGGATGGAAGACCCAGTACTTC.

The table lists this clonotype with many counts. For the CDR3, the DNA is TGTGCCACCCAGAACACCCCAGATCAGCCCCAGCATTTT. Its translation is CATQNTPDQPQHF. This chain joins TRBV19 and TRBJ1-5; D gene uncertain. This CDR3 region has 13 residues. CDR1 is LNHDA, CDR2 SQIVND, per germline (reference sequence). Trimming removed 10 bases at V and 5 bases at J, with 15 bases between.

The sample holds one count of this clonotype. A much larger clone sits a single nucleotide away, making a read error possible. V usage is TRBV2 and J usage is TRBJ1-1, with 9 nucleotides matching TRBD1. The CDR3 has 15 amino acids. J was trimmed by 1 base and V by 8 bases; bases with no gene match: 8. Germline V gene data show CDR1 as SNHLY and CDR2 as FYNNEI. Here the CDR3 DNA reads TGTGCCAGCTACCGGGACAGGGTCCGGAACACTGAAGCTTTCTTT. Its protein product is CASYRDRVRNTEAFF.

This clonotype was observed at least ten times. J is TRBJ2-7 and V is TRBV7-9; tentatively, D is TRBD1 (6 bases). V lost 2 bases and J 4 bases, leaving 9 bases between the germline ends. The CDR3 is made up of 13 amino acids. From germline, CDR1 is SEHNR and CDR2 FQNEAQ (reference sequence). The CDR3 nucleotides are TGTGCCAGCAGCTTAAACAGGGATTACGAGCAGTACTTC. This translates into CASSLNRDYEQYF.

Notes on this clonotype: Being one base from a much bigger clone, this may be a read error. The chain combines TRBV9 with TRBJ2-5; unclear D gene. This CDR3 is 13 amino acids long. Per germline, CDR1 SGDLS and CDR2 YYNGEE. DNA for the CDR3: TGTGCCAGCAGCAAAGACGGCCAAGAGACCAAGTACTTC. This gives the protein CASSKDGQETKYF.

This clonotype was observed many times. V and J are TRBV12-3 or TRBV12-4 and TRBJ2-5; 7 bases line up with TRBD1. V dropped 3 bases and J dropped 5; count of bases not matched to a gene: 6. This CDR3 has 14 residues. The CDR3 nucleotides are TGTGCCAGCAGTTTTAAGGGCAGGGGGGAGACCCAGTACTTC. Protein: CASSFKGRGETQYF.

The CDR3 is CATSRDPDRAFDEQYF. CDR3 sequence (DNA): TGTGCCACCAGCAGAGATCCAGACAGGGCTTTTGACGAGCAGTACTTC. The rearrangement joins TRBV15 to TRBJ2-7; TRBD1 matches at 7 bases. CDR3 length: 16 amino acids. The germline CDR1 and CDR2 sequences are LNHNV and YYDKDF (reference sequence). J gave up 5 bases and V 0 bases, and 10 bases lay outside the gene matches.

This clonotype occurred many times. The V call is TRBV28, the J call TRBJ2-2; perhaps TRBD1 as D (6 bases). The V and J ends lost 6 bases and 0 bases respectively, with 11 bases between them. Germline V CDR1 and CDR2: MDHEN, SYDVKM. The CDR3 has 15 residues. This chain's CDR3 is CASSRTAANTGELFF. CDR3 coding DNA: TGTGCCAGCAGCAGGACAGCCGCGAACACCGGGGAGCTGTTTTTT.

The sample holds many counts of this clonotype. The V call is TRBV25-1, the J call TRBJ2-5, with D tentatively TRBD1 or TRBD2 (6 bases each). Trimming took 5 bases from V and 5 from J, leaving 15 bases between them. There are 14 residues in the CDR3. Germline V gives CDR1 MGHDK, CDR2 SYGVNS. The CDR3: CASSQQGGRETQYF. The CDR3 nucleotides read TGTGCCAGCAGTCAACAGGGAGGACGGGAGACCCAGTACTTC.

The chain has TRBV28 and TRBJ1-5; D may be TRBD1 (5 bases). This CDR3 contains 16 residues. CDR1 MDHEN and CDR2 SYDVKM come from the germline V gene. V was clipped by 7 bases and J by 4 bases, with 20 bases between them. The CDR3 DNA is TGTGCCAGCACCCTACTGACAGACAGTAGTAATCAGCCCCAGCATTTT. Its protein is CASTLLTDSSNQPQHF.

The V and J genes are TRBV9 and TRBJ2-7; 11 nucleotides line up with TRBD2. Germline CDR1 and CDR2: SGDLS and YYNGEE. The CDR3 has 16 residues. Trimming at V came to 0 bases and at J to 5 bases, leaving 7 bases not matched to a gene. The CDR3 DNA is TGTGCCAGCAGCGTAGGATTACTAGCGGGGGCCAACGAGCAGTACTTC. The encoded protein is CASSVGLLAGANEQYF.

The table lists this clonotype with many counts. The CDR3 reads CSAGLRDAGANVLTF. The CDR3, as DNA: TGCAGTGCGGGCCTCAGGGACGCCGGGGCCAACGTCCTGACTTTC. The V gene is TRBV20-1, the J gene TRBJ2-6, with D perhaps matching TRBD1 or TRBD2 (5 bases each). CDR1 is DFQATT and CDR2 is SNEGSKA in the germline V gene (reference sequence). The CDR3 consists of 15 residues. Trimming shortened V by 6 bases and J by 4 bases, and 16 bases separated the two germline ends.

Only a few counts were recorded for this clonotype. Mismatch with germline at one junction end may stem from a read error. This chain uses TRBV5-1 with TRBJ2-2; tentative D call: TRBD1 (5 bases). CDR3 length: 14 amino acids. CDR1 and CDR2 from the germline V gene are SGHRS and YFSETQ. The CDR3 is CASSPNWGTEELFF. The CDR3, as DNA: TGCGCCAGCAGCCCAAACTGGGGCACCGAGGAGCTGTTTTTT.

The J gene is TRBJ2-7, the V gene TRBV7-6, with D perhaps given as TRBD1 or TRBD2 (5 bases each). With 3 bases removed from V and 3 bases from J, the gap between germline ends came to 15 bases. CDR1 and CDR2 from the germline V gene are SGHVS and FNYEAQ. This CDR3 has 15 amino acids. CDR3 residues: CASSLGPFLVYEQYF. Here the CDR3 DNA reads TGTGCCAGCAGCTTGGGACCTTTCCTCGTCTACGAGCAGTACTTC.

About this clonotype itself: Germline is not matched at one junction end, which may reflect a read error. The chain employs TRBV4-2 and TRBJ1-3, with 8 bases aligning to TRBD1. This CDR3 comprises 12 residues. Per the germline V gene, CDR1 is LGHNA and CDR2 is YNFKEQ. CDR3 bases: TGTGCCAGCAGCGACAGGGGAAGCACCATATATTTT. Protein: CASSDRGSTIYF.

This clonotype has at least ten counts. The rearrangement uses TRBV28 and TRBJ1-1; unclear D gene. Trimming shortened V by 2 bases and J by 3 bases, and 16 bases separated the two germline ends. Germline-derived CDR1 and CDR2 are MDHEN and SYDVKM. The CDR3 is 16 amino acids. The CDR3 spells CASSLGRTPRDTEAFF. The CDR3 nucleotides read TGTGCCAGCAGTTTAGGCAGAACCCCTAGGGACACTGAAGCTTTCTTT. Looking up the rest from reference TRBV28 and TRBJ1-1 gives the full variable domain: DVKVTQSSRYLVKRTGEKVFLECVQDMDHENMFWYRQDPGLGLRLIYFSYDVKMKEKGDIPEGYSVSREKKERFSLILESASTNQTSMYLCASSLGRTPRDTEAFFGQGTRLTVV.

In its sample, this clonotype was seen many times. This sequence joins TRBV18 and TRBJ1-1, with D tentatively TRBD1 (5 bases). Germline CDR1 reads KGHSH; CDR2 reads LQKENI. This CDR3 spans 15 amino acids. Deletions cut 2 bases from V and 5 bases from J, with 15 bases between. The CDR3 nucleotides are TGTGCCAGCTCACCAGTCGACAGCGTGCCGACTGAAGCTTTCTTT. It translates to CASSPVDSVPTEAFF.

The chain combines TRBV11-2 with TRBJ2-3, with a possible D match to TRBD2 (5 bases). The CDR3 has 16 amino acids. CDR1 is SGHAT and CDR2 is FQNNGV in the germline V gene. The ends were cut back, 1 base at V and 3 bases at J, with 14 bases in the middle. CDR3 loop: CASSLGLLGVTDTQYF. The CDR3 coding sequence is TGTGCCAGCAGCTTAGGACTGCTCGGGGTGACAGATACGCAGTATTTT.

This clonotype was counted at least ten times. This chain uses TRBV2 with TRBJ1-1; the D is unclear. Looked up from germline, CDR1 is SNHLY and CDR2 is FYNNEI. This CDR3 region has 13 residues. Deletions cut 6 bases from V and 11 bases from J, with 19 bases between. CDR3 coding DNA: TGTGCCAGCAGGACTGGACCGGGGTTTGGGGCTTTCTTT. This encodes CASRTGPGFGAFF.

This chain links TRBV18 with TRBJ2-7, with 11 bases aligning to TRBD1. This CDR3 has 16 amino acids. Germline V gene lookup returns CDR1 KGHSH and CDR2 LQKENI. With 6 bases clipped from V and 5 bases from J, the junction kept 12 bases outside the gene matches. CDR3 sequence (DNA): TGTGCCAGCTCTAAAACAGGCGGACAGGGGGCCAACGAGCAGTACTTC. The encoded protein is CASSKTGGQGANEQYF.

To note about this clonotype: A much larger clonotype is one base distant, so this may be a read error. The V and J genes are TRBV5-5 and TRBJ2-5, with D hard to call. This CDR3 spans 12 amino acids. Germline lookup yields CDR1 SGHKS and CDR2 YYEKEE (reference sequence). The CDR3 coding sequence is TGTGTCAGCAGTTCCATGCCTGAGACCCAGTACTTC. It translates to CVSSSMPETQYF.

This clonotype showed up many times. The chain employs TRBV6-2 or TRBV6-3 and TRBJ1-3; D unclear. Germline V lookup: CDR1 MNHEY, CDR2 SVGEGT. V dropped 0 bases and J dropped 0 bases, with 6 bases sitting between them. The CDR3 length is 15 residues. CDR3 DNA sequence: TGTGCCAGCAGTTACTCGGCTACCTCTGGAAACACCATATATTTT. This gives the protein CASSYSATSGNTIYF.

In this sample, this clonotype turned up many times. The genes are TRBV20-1 and TRBJ2-7; 7 bases match TRBD1. CDR1 DFQATT and CDR2 SNEGSKA come from the germline V gene (reference sequence). The CDR3 has 13 amino acids. V gave up 2 bases and J gave up 3 bases; unmatched junction bases: 4. In DNA form, the CDR3 reads TGCAGTGCTAGATCCCGGGACAGCTACGAGCAGTACTTC. Translating it yields CSARSRDSYEQYF.

This clonotype was found many times. The rearrangement joins TRBV7-8 to TRBJ2-7; maybe TRBD2 (6 bases). This CDR3 is 15 amino acids long. CDR1 SGHVS and CDR2 FQNEAQ come from the germline V gene. Trimming removed 5 bases at V and 6 bases at J, with 20 bases between. The CDR3 is CASSPTRDREGEQYF. CDR3 DNA sequence: TGTGCCAGCAGCCCGACGCGGGACCGCGAGGGCGAGCAGTACTTC.

This clonotype has only a few counts. This chain links TRBV3-1 with TRBJ2-5; no definite D call. Germline V gene lookup returns CDR1 LGHDT and CDR2 YNNKEL (reference sequence). Trimming removed 1 base from V and 7 bases from J, with 16 bases in between. The CDR3 covers 15 residues. This chain's CDR3 is CASSQVDGPKGTQYF. In DNA form, the CDR3 reads TGTGCCAGCAGCCAAGTGGATGGGCCGAAGGGGACCCAGTACTTC.

This clonotype came up many times. The gene calls are TRBV5-1 and TRBJ1-1; the D gene is possibly TRBD1 (5 bases). Per germline, CDR1 SGHRS and CDR2 YFSETQ. The CDR3 is made up of 16 amino acids. Trimming took off 0 bases at V and 1 base at J, with 13 bases between the two ends. Written as DNA, the CDR3 is TGCGCCAGCAGCTTGGCCGTGGGACCCCGGAACACTGAAGCTTTCTTT. Its translation: CASSLAVGPRNTEAFF.

This chain uses TRBV6-1 with TRBJ1-1; TRBD1 matches at 9 bases. The CDR3 is made up of 13 amino acids. J was trimmed by 7 bases and V by 7 bases; bases with no gene match: 7. CDR1 and CDR2 (germline): MNHNS, SASEGT. This CDR3 reads CASTGTGTGEAFF. CDR3 nucleotide sequence: TGTGCCAGCACCGGGACAGGGACGGGTGAAGCTTTCTTT.